These 31 T cell receptor beta chains originate from one sample sequenced in a study of shared clonotypes between healthy human individuals. Produced via immunoSEQ multiplex PCR; TCRdb's table is partial and in-frame only. The sample holds some 480,000 clones, less than 80% seen once. Sequenced input: PBMCs. The receptor source for this set is a woman between 40 and 55 years old in good health. Some clones in this sample may be carry-over from other donors' samples.

Comments on this clone: Since a much larger clone is just one base distant, this may be a read error. The sample carries other DNA sequences with the same CDR3. The chain combines TRBV11-3 with TRBJ2-1; 11 bases agree with TRBD2. CDR1 is SGHNT and CDR2 is YENEEA in the germline V gene. The CDR3 contains 15 residues. V lost 1 base and J lost 4; bases outside the gene matches: 0. This CDR3 reads CASSLGLAGYNEQFF. CDR3 bases: TGTGCCAGCAGCTTAGGACTAGCGGGATACAATGAGCAGTTCTTC.

The chain uses TRBV7-2 and TRBJ2-7, with D hard to call. Germline CDR1 and CDR2: SGHTA and FQGNSA. V was cut by 6 bases and J by 1 base, with 13 bases left in between. The CDR3 runs 14 residues. The CDR3 sequence: CASSTWASSYEQYF. The CDR3 bases are TGTGCCAGCAGTACGTGGGCTAGTTCCTACGAGCAGTACTTC.

Details on this clone: The sample has other DNA sequences that encode this CDR3 too. This chain links TRBV7-3 with TRBJ2-3, with 10 bases aligning to TRBD2. The junction had 7 bases not matched to a gene; V was cut back by 5 bases and J by 2 bases. The CDR3 loop spans 16 amino acids. Germline V gives CDR1 SGHTA, CDR2 FQGTGA. CDR3 amino acids: CASSLGLAEITDTQYF. As DNA, the CDR3 is TGTGCCAGCAGCCTCGGACTAGCGGAAATCACAGATACGCAGTATTTT.

V gene TRBV5-4 combines with J gene TRBJ1-2; D is possibly TRBD1 (5 bases). Germline V gene data show CDR1 as SGHNT and CDR2 as YYREEE (reference sequence). CDR3 length: 14 residues. V lost 0 bases to trimming and J lost 0 bases, with 6 bases between them. CDR3 sequence reads: CASSLAGANYGYTF. The DNA of the CDR3 is TGTGCCAGCAGCTTGGCGGGGGCTAACTATGGCTACACCTTC.

This clone was picked up a small number of times. The gene calls are TRBV4-1 and TRBJ2-2, with 11 nucleotides matching TRBD2. Germline-derived CDR1 and CDR2 are MGHRA and YSYEKL. This CDR3 has 19 residues. With V trimmed by 5 bases and J by 4 bases, 15 bases remained unmatched. The CDR3 sequence: CASSIWPSGRTRGTGELFF. CDR3 in DNA: TGCGCCAGCAGCATTTGGCCTAGCGGGAGGACCCGAGGCACCGGGGAGCTGTTTTTT.

V is TRBV5-4 and J is TRBJ2-5; D could derive from TRBD1 or TRBD2 (5 bases each). V lost 4 bases and J 5 bases, leaving 21 bases between the germline ends. CDR1 and CDR2 from the germline V gene are SGHNT and YYREEE (reference sequence). The length of the CDR3 is 16 residues. CDR3 DNA: TGTGCCAGCAGCGCCCAGAGGGGTCTTCAAAAGGAGACCCAGTACTTC. Its translation is CASSAQRGLQKETQYF.

The V gene is TRBV4-3, the J gene TRBJ2-1, with D possibly matching TRBD1 (6 bases). The CDR3 totals 16 residues. The ends were cut back, 3 bases at V and 7 bases at J, with 19 bases in the middle. CDR1 is LGHNA and CDR2 is YSLEER in the germline V gene. The CDR3: CASSQAGLGASNEQFF. In DNA form, the CDR3 reads TGCGCCAGCAGCCAGGCAGGACTGGGGGCCTCGAATGAGCAGTTCTTC.

The V and J genes are TRBV9 and TRBJ1-5; D is possibly TRBD1 (5 bases). V dropped 0 bases and J dropped 4 bases, with 11 bases sitting between them. The CDR3 runs 15 residues. Germline V CDR1 and CDR2: SGDLS, YYNGEE. The CDR3 DNA follows: TGTGCCAGCAGCGTAGGGAGACAGCTTAATCAGCCCCAGCATTTT. Its translation: CASSVGRQLNQPQHF. The full variable domain, in which reference TRBV9 and TRBJ1-5 provide the parts outside the CDR3, is DSGVTQTPKHLITATGQRVTLRCSPRSGDLSVYWYQQSLDQGLQFLIQYYNGEERAKGNILERFSAQQFPDLHSELNLSSLELGDSALYFCASSVGRQLNQPQHFGDGTRLSIL.

The rearrangement links TRBV28 to TRBJ2-5, with D perhaps given as TRBD1 or TRBD2 (5 bases each). The germline gives CDR1 MDHEN, CDR2 SYDVKM. V was clipped by 2 bases and J by 3 bases, with 16 bases between them. The CDR3 is 16 residues long. The CDR3 bases are TGTGCCAGCAGTTTAGGGCACGGGGCAGGTAAAGAGACCCAGTACTTC. Protein: CASSLGHGAGKETQYF.

For this clone: Other DNA sequences in this specimen translate into the identical CDR3. The chain uses TRBV5-1 and TRBJ2-2; 10 nucleotides agree with TRBD1. CDR3 length: 16 residues. Germline lookup yields CDR1 SGHRS and CDR2 YFSETQ. J gave up 5 bases and V 0 bases, and 4 bases lay outside the gene matches. This chain's CDR3 is CASSLAGTGVTGELFF. In nucleotides, the CDR3 is TGCGCCAGCAGCTTGGCGGGGACAGGGGTGACCGGGGAGCTGTTTTTT.

This clone was seen only a few times. This sample includes further DNA sequences coding for the same CDR3. This chain links TRBV28 with TRBJ2-7; D is ambiguous. Germline values: CDR1 MDHEN, CDR2 SYDVKM. The CDR3 is 12 amino acids. Trimming took off 2 bases at V and 0 bases at J, with 2 bases between the two ends. This CDR3 reads CASSLLSYEQYF. CDR3 bases: TGTGCCAGCAGTTTACTCTCCTACGAGCAGTACTTC.

This chain links TRBV5-5 with TRBJ2-7; possible D gene TRBD1, 5 bases. The V and J ends lost 6 bases and 5 bases respectively, with 18 bases between them. The CDR3 spans 14 residues. The germline V gene encodes CDR1 SGHKS and CDR2 YYEKEE (reference sequence). For the CDR3, the DNA is TGTGCCAGCATCCTCTATGGCGCAGGGAACGAGCAGTACTTC. Amino acid sequence: CASILYGAGNEQYF.

The chain recombines TRBV29-1 with TRBJ1-1; the match to TRBD1 covers 9 bases. Losses at the gene ends were 4 bases for V and 4 bases for J; bases not matched to a gene: 7. This CDR3 has 14 residues. Germline V gives CDR1 SQVTM, CDR2 ANQGSEA. The CDR3 region is CSVGRTGASTEAFF. In DNA, the CDR3 is TGCAGCGTTGGTCGGACAGGGGCTAGCACTGAAGCTTTCTTT.

CDR3 in amino acids: CAISGGWSTGELFF. The CDR3, as DNA: TGTGCCATCAGTGGAGGTTGGTCTACCGGGGAGCTGTTTTTT. The chain uses TRBV10-3 and TRBJ2-2, with unresolved D. Trimming removed 4 bases from V and 5 bases from J, with 11 bases in between. Germline assignment: CDR1 ENHRY and CDR2 SYGVKD. This CDR3 is built from 14 residues.

V is TRBV9 and J is TRBJ2-3; D unclear. V shed 0 bases and J shed 6 bases, with 14 bases lying between them. The CDR3 has 15 residues. Germline V CDR1 and CDR2: SGDLS, YYNGEE. The CDR3 region is CASSVVADPGDTQYF. The CDR3 DNA sequence: TGTGCCAGCAGCGTAGTCGCGGACCCCGGCGATACGCAGTATTTT.

In the case of this clone: Possible read error: a much larger clone is one base away. Other DNA sequences in this sample translate to the same CDR3. The chain combines TRBV5-1 with TRBJ1-1; 9 bases fit TRBD1. Germline trimming cut 5 bases from V and 1 base from J; bases unmatched to any gene: 3. The germline V gene has CDR1 SGHRS and CDR2 YFSETQ. The CDR3 sequence is 14 residues long. CDR3 amino acids: CASSSDRGNTEAFF. In DNA, the CDR3 is TGCGCCAGCAGTTCGGACAGGGGGAACACTGAAGCTTTCTTT.

The V call is TRBV6-5, the J call TRBJ1-5, with D perhaps TRBD1 (5 bases). Per germline, CDR1 MNHEY and CDR2 SVGAGI. Deletions cut 0 bases from V and 7 bases from J, with 7 bases between. This CDR3 has 13 residues. CDR3 in amino acids: CASSYSRVQPQHF. Here the CDR3 DNA reads TGTGCCAGCAGTTACTCCAGGGTACAGCCCCAGCATTTT.

The chain carries TRBV18 and TRBJ1-5, with a possible D match to TRBD1 (5 bases). Germline-derived CDR1 and CDR2 are KGHSH and LQKENI. The CDR3 loop spans 16 amino acids. V gave up 1 base and J gave up 6 bases, with 16 bases separating them. CDR3 sequence reads: CASSPRPQGDSQPQHF. CDR3 in DNA: TGTGCCAGCTCACCACGGCCCCAGGGTGATAGTCAGCCCCAGCATTTT.

This clone was counted a few times. The CDR3 is CASSVTGSRETQYF. For the CDR3, the DNA is TGTGCCAGTAGTGTGACAGGGTCGAGGGAGACCCAGTACTTC. This chain links TRBV19 with TRBJ2-5; 7 nucleotides match TRBD1. CDR1 is LNHDA, CDR2 SQIVND, per germline (reference sequence). Trimming cost V 5 bases and J 5 bases; bases outside gene matches: 8. This CDR3 has 14 residues.

The J gene is TRBJ1-1, the V gene TRBV7-2; 8 bases line up with TRBD1. This CDR3 region has 15 residues. CDR1 is SGHTA and CDR2 is FQGNSA in the germline V gene. Unmatched junction bases numbered 7, after V lost 4 bases and J lost 3 bases. The DNA for the CDR3 is TGTGCCAGCAGCTCTCGCACAGGGGGAGACACTGAAGCTTTCTTT. It encodes CASSSRTGGDTEAFF.

As regards this clone: Being one base from a much bigger clone, this may be a read error. This chain connects TRBV7-9 to TRBJ1-1; the match to TRBD1 covers 8 bases. Unmatched junction bases numbered 0, after V lost 3 bases and J lost 3 bases. In germline, CDR1 is SEHNR, CDR2 FQNEAQ (reference sequence). CDR3 size: 13 residues. The chain's CDR3 is CASSLTGDTEAFF. CDR3 DNA: TGTGCCAGCAGCTTGACAGGGGACACTGAAGCTTTCTTT.

As concerns this clone: Only one base separates this from a far larger clonotype, so it likely reflects a read error. The chain is built from TRBV30 and TRBJ1-3; D ambiguous. Germline CDR1 GTSNPN, CDR2 SVGIG (reference sequence). The CDR3 contains 13 residues. In nucleotides, the CDR3 is TGTACCTGCCACCGCGGTTCTGGAAACACCATATATTTT. It codes for CTCHRGSGNTIYF.

The V and J genes are TRBV10-2 and TRBJ2-3, with 10 bases lining up with TRBD1. The V segment lost 2 bases and the J segment 4 bases; nucleotides outside the gene matches: 6. The CDR3 spans 16 residues. The germline V gene encodes CDR1 WSHSY and CDR2 SAAADI. DNA of the CDR3: TGCGCCAGCAGTGAGAGACAGGGGGCAGTGGCAGATACGCAGTATTTT. Translated, it gives CASSERQGAVADTQYF.

In this sample, this clone turned up a few times. J is TRBJ2-7 and V is TRBV5-1; TRBD1 aligns across 8 bases. V lost 4 bases, J lost 3 bases, and 6 bases stayed unmatched. The CDR3 loop spans 14 amino acids. Germline values: CDR1 SGHRS, CDR2 YFSETQ. The CDR3: CASSLGQGYYEQYF. Here the CDR3 DNA reads TGCGCCAGCAGCCTCGGACAGGGATACTACGAGCAGTACTTC.

This clone appeared a few times. This chain uses TRBV14 with TRBJ2-3; D is uncertain. This CDR3 contains 17 residues. Deletions cut 0 bases from V and 4 bases from J, with 17 bases between. The germline V gene encodes CDR1 SGHDN and CDR2 FVKESK. This chain's CDR3 is CASSQDPRGLDADTQYF. The CDR3 bases are TGTGCCAGCAGCCAAGACCCTCGAGGTTTGGATGCAGATACGCAGTATTTT.

The chain has TRBV7-6 and TRBJ2-3; D gene ambiguous. The CDR3 has 13 amino acids. The V and J ends lost 5 bases and 2 bases respectively, with 8 bases between them. The germline V gene encodes CDR1 SGHVS and CDR2 FNYEAQ. The CDR3 region is CASSPRTTDTQYF. The CDR3 bases are TGTGCCAGCAGCCCCCGGACCACAGATACGCAGTATTTT.

This clone was seen more than once but under ten times. This rearrangement joins TRBV7-9 to TRBJ1-2; maybe TRBD1 (5 bases). CDR1 and CDR2 (germline): SEHNR, FQNEAQ (reference sequence). The V gene lost 6 bases and the J gene lost 1 base, with 9 bases spanning the gap. CDR3 size: 13 residues. The chain's CDR3 is CASRSDSNYGYTF. Here the CDR3 DNA reads TGTGCCAGCAGAAGTGACAGTAACTATGGCTACACCTTC.

The chain combines TRBV7-9 with TRBJ1-1, with D tentatively TRBD1 (5 bases). Germline loops: CDR1 SEHNR, CDR2 FQNEAQ (reference sequence). The CDR3 has 13 residues. V dropped 5 bases and J dropped 1 base, with 8 bases sitting between them. CDR3 sequence (DNA): TGTGCCAGCAGCATAGGGACGAACACTGAAGCTTTCTTT. Residues: CASSIGTNTEAFF.

As to this clone: A junction boundary mismatches the germline segment, possibly from a read error. The rearrangement links TRBV18 to TRBJ2-7, with D maybe TRBD1 (6 bases). CDR3 length: 13 amino acids. Looked up from germline, CDR1 is KGHSH and CDR2 is LQKENI. The CDR3 DNA is TGTGCCAGCTCACCCGGCTCCGGGACAATTCCACACTTC. Its translation: CASSPGSGTIPHF. The full variable domain, rest sourced from reference TRBV18 and TRBJ2-7, is NAGVMQNPRHLVRRRGQEARLRCSPMKGHSHVYWYRQLPEEGLKFMVYLQKENIIDESGMPKERFSAEFPKEGPSILRIQQVVRGDSAAYFCASSPGSGTIPHFGPGTRLTVT.

The V and J genes are TRBV27 and TRBJ2-7; 8 positions match TRBD2. V dropped 8 bases and J dropped 3; count of bases not matched to a gene: 12. This CDR3 comprises 15 residues. The germline gives CDR1 MNHEY, CDR2 SMNVEV (reference sequence). In DNA, the CDR3 is TGTGCCAGCTCTCGGGGGGGACTAGATTTCTACGAGCAGTACTTC. Translated, it gives CASSRGGLDFYEQYF.

This clone was picked up many times. The chain joins TRBV19 to TRBJ1-4; D call uncertain. CDR3 length: 12 amino acids. Germline V gene data show CDR1 as LNHDA and CDR2 as SQIVND (reference sequence). V was trimmed by 3 bases and J by 8 bases, leaving 7 bases between them. The CDR3 loop is CASSIVPEKLFF. Here the CDR3 DNA reads TGTGCCAGTAGTATTGTTCCGGAAAAACTGTTTTTT.